The 12 T cell receptor beta chains below come from one sample, sequenced in a study of cytomegalovirus exposure and HLA in healthy donors. The PCR employed 60 Vbeta primers together with 13 Jbeta primers. Method: immunoSEQ multiplex PCR; TCRdb's copy keeps in-frame clones and lacks some. The sample carries fewer than 200,000 clones, approximately 72% recorded once. The sequenced sample was PBMCs. The receptors were sampled from a man younger than 35 in good health and CMV-seronegative.

This CDR3 is CASSMALAGYNEQFF. CDR3 DNA sequence: TGTGCCAGTAGTATGGCCCTAGCGGGGTACAATGAGCAGTTCTTC. The rearrangement uses TRBV19 and TRBJ2-1, with 9 bases fitting TRBD2. Per germline, CDR1 LNHDA and CDR2 SQIVND (reference sequence). The CDR3 runs 15 residues. V shed 3 bases, J shed 4 bases, and the junction held 4 bases outside the gene matches.

The rearrangement links TRBV6-5 to TRBJ2-2; D perhaps matches TRBD2 (5 bases). The CDR3 has 14 residues. The germline V gene encodes CDR1 MNHEY and CDR2 SVGAGI. The germline V and J ends were trimmed by 8 bases and 6 bases, with 16 bases remaining between them. CDR3 bases: TGTGCCAGCCGAATTCAGGTCGGGGCCGGGGAGCTGTTTTTT. This sequence encodes CASRIQVGAGELFF.

V usage is TRBV21-1 and J usage is TRBJ2-7; no check of the table's D call, TRBD2, against the DNA was made. TRBV21-1 is noted as a pseudogene. This CDR3 has 18 amino acids. Written as DNA, the CDR3 is TGTGCCAGCAGCGAAAAGATGCCCAAGCGGGAGGATGAGTACGAGCAGTACTTC. Translated: CASSEKMPKREDEYEQYF.

This clone was seen only once. The chain links TRBV4-1 to TRBJ2-3; D not certain. This CDR3 is 16 amino acids long. Trimming stripped 1 base from V and 0 bases from J, with 11 bases between. Per germline, CDR1 MGHRA and CDR2 YSYEKL. The CDR3 bases are TGCGCCAGCAGCCAAGTATGGGCCCCTAGCACAGATACGCAGTATTTT. Its translation is CASSQVWAPSTDTQYF.

The rearrangement joins TRBV7-9 to TRBJ2-3, with D possibly TRBD2 on 7 matching bases. CDR1 SEHNR and CDR2 FQNEAQ come from the germline V gene (reference sequence). The germline V and J ends were trimmed by 7 bases and 5 bases, with 19 bases remaining between them. The length of the CDR3 is 15 residues. The CDR3 reads CASTLGGGRGDTQYF. CDR3 nucleotide sequence: TGTGCCAGCACCCTAGGGGGGGGCCGAGGAGATACGCAGTATTTT.

This clone was counted a single time. Additional DNA sequences in this sample encode the identical CDR3. V is TRBV27 and J is TRBJ2-2, with 8 bases identical to TRBD2. CDR3 size: 15 residues. Germline lookup yields CDR1 MNHEY and CDR2 SMNVEV (reference sequence). The junction had 4 bases not matched to a gene; V was cut back by 3 bases and J by 4 bases. DNA of the CDR3: TGTGCCAGCAGTTTCCTGGCGGGAGGCACCGGGGAGCTGTTTTTT. It translates to CASSFLAGGTGELFF.

The chain recombines TRBV6-5 with TRBJ2-2, with 8 bases lining up with TRBD1. The V gene end was trimmed by 6 bases and the J gene end by 8 bases; junction bases not matched to a gene: 5. The CDR3 covers 13 residues. Germline assignment: CDR1 MNHEY and CDR2 SVGAGI. Here the CDR3 DNA reads TGTGCCAGCAGGACAGGGGCGGCGGGGGAGCTGTTTTTT. It codes for CASRTGAAGELFF.

The chain links TRBV7-9 to TRBJ1-1; D uncertain. The germline V and J ends were trimmed by 4 bases and 3 bases, with 12 bases remaining between them. Germline V lookup: CDR1 SEHNR, CDR2 FQNEAQ (reference sequence). The CDR3 consists of 14 residues. The CDR3 nucleotides read TGTGCCAGCAGCTCCGGTTCCCGTTACACTGAAGCTTTCTTT. Residues: CASSSGSRYTEAFF.

The chain combines TRBV27 with TRBJ2-7; 8 nucleotides agree with TRBD1. CDR3 length: 12 residues. Germline loops: CDR1 MNHEY, CDR2 SMNVEV (reference sequence). The V gene end was trimmed by 9 bases and the J gene end by 2 bases; junction bases not matched to a gene: 3. The CDR3 DNA sequence: TGTGCCAGTGGGACAGGCCCCTACGAGCAGTACTTC. As protein: CASGTGPYEQYF.

This clone appeared a few times. This chain uses TRBV5-5 with TRBJ2-7; D is possibly TRBD2 (5 bases). Germline CDR1 is SGHKS and CDR2 is YYEKEE (reference sequence). The germline V and J ends were trimmed by 4 bases and 6 bases, with 14 bases remaining between them. The CDR3 extends over 13 amino acids. Here the CDR3 reads CASSPLQAGEQYF. The CDR3 nucleotides read TGTGCCAGCAGCCCACTCCAGGCGGGCGAGCAGTACTTC.

The V and J genes are TRBV30 and TRBJ1-6; maybe TRBD1 (5 bases). V lost 1 base and J lost 10, with 14 bases in between. This CDR3 is 14 amino acids long. Germline CDR1 is GTSNPN and CDR2 is SVGIG (reference sequence). The CDR3 nucleotides read TGTGCCTGGAGTGGGGACTTCGGGGCGTCACCCCTCCACTTT. As protein: CAWSGDFGASPLHF.

The chain links TRBV4-1 to TRBJ2-1; D might be TRBD2 (5 bases). Germline assignment: CDR1 MGHRA and CDR2 YSYEKL. The CDR3 spans 14 residues. With 0 bases removed from V and 13 bases from J, the gap between germline ends came to 16 bases. This CDR3 is CASSQDESAAEQFF. As DNA, the CDR3 is TGCGCCAGCAGCCAAGATGAATCGGCAGCGGAACAGTTCTTC.